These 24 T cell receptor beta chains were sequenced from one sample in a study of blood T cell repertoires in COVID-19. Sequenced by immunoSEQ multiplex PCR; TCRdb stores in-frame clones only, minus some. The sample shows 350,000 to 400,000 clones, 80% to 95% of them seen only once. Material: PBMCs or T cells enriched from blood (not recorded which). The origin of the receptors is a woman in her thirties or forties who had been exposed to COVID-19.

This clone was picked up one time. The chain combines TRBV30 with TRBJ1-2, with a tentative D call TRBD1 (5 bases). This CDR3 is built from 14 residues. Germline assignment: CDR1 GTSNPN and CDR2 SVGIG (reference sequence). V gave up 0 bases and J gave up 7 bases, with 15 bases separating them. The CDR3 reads CAWSVQVPQTGYTF. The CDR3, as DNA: TGTGCCTGGAGTGTACAGGTACCGCAGACTGGCTACACCTTC. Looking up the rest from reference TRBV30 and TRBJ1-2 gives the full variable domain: SQTIHQWPATLVQPVGSPLSLECTVEGTSNPNLYWYRQAAGRGLQLLFYSVGIGQISSEVPQNLSASRPQDRQFILSSKKLLLSDSGFYLCAWSVQVPQTGYTFGSGTRLTVV.

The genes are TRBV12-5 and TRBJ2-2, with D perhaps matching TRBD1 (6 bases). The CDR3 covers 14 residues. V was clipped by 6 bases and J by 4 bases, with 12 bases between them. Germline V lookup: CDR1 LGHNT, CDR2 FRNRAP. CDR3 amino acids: CASGLQGSTGELFF. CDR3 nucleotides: TGTGCTAGTGGGCTACAGGGAAGCACCGGGGAGCTGTTTTTT.

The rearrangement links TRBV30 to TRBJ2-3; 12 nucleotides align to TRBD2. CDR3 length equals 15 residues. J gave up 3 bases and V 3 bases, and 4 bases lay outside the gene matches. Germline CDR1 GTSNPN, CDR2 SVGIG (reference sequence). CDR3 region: CAWRLLAGGTDTQYF. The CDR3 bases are TGTGCCTGGAGACTACTAGCGGGAGGAACAGATACGCAGTATTTT.

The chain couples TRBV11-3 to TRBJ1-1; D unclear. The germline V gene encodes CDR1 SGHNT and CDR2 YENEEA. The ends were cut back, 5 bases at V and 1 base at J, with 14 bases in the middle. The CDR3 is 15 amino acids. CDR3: CASSLSDLPNTEAFF. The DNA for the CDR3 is TGTGCCAGCAGCCTCTCGGACTTACCGAACACTGAAGCTTTCTTT. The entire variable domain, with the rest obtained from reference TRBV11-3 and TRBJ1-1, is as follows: EAGVVQSPRYKIIEKKQPVAFWCNPISGHNTLYWYLQNLGQGPELLIRYENEEAVDDSQLPKDRFSAERLKGVDSTLKIQPAELGDSAVYLCASSLSDLPNTEAFFGQGTRLTVV.

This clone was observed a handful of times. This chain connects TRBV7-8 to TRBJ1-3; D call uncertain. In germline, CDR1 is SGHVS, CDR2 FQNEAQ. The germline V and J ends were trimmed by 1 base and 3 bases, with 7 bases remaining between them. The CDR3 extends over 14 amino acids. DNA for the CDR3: TGTGCCAGCAGCTTAGAGGAGCTTGGAAACACCATATATTTT. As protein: CASSLEELGNTIYF.

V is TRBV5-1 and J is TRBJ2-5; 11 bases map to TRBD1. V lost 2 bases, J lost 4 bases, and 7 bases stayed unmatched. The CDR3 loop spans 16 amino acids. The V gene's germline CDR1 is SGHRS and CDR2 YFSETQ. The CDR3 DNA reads TGCGCCAGCAGCTTCTTTGGGGACAGGGGGGGAGAGACCCAGTACTTC. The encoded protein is CASSFFGDRGGETQYF. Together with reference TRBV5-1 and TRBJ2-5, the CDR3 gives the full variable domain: KAGVTQTPRYLIKTRGQQVTLSCSPISGHRSVSWYQQTPGQGLQFLFEYFSETQRNKGNFPGRFSGRQFSNSRSEMNVSTLELGDSALYLCASSFFGDRGGETQYFGPGTRLLVL.

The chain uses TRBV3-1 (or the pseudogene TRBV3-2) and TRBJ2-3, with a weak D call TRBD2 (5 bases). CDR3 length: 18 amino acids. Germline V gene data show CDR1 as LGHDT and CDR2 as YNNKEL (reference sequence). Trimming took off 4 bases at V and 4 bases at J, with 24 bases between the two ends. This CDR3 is CASSPERPTRIGADTQYF. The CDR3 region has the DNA TGTGCCAGCAGCCCTGAACGACCTACTAGAATCGGGGCAGATACGCAGTATTTT.

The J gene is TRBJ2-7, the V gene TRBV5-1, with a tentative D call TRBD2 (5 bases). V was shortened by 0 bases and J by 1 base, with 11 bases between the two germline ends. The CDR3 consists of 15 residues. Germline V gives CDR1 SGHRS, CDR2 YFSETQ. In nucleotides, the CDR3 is TGCGCCAGCAGCTTGGGTTCCGGGGTTTCCTACGAGCAGTACTTC. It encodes CASSLGSGVSYEQYF.

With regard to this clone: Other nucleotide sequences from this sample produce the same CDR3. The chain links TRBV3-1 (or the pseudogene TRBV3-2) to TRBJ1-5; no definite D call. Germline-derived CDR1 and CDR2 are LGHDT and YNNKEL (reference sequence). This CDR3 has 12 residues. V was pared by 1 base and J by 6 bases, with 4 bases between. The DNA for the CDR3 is TGTGCCAGCAGCCAAGGGCCTCAGCCCCAGCATTTT. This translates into CASSQGPQPQHF.

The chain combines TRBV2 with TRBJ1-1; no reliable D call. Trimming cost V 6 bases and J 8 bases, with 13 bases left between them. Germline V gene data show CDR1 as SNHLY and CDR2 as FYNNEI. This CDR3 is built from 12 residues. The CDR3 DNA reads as TGTGCCAGCAGCGTGTTACGCAGAGAAGCTTTCTTT. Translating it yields CASSVLRREAFF.

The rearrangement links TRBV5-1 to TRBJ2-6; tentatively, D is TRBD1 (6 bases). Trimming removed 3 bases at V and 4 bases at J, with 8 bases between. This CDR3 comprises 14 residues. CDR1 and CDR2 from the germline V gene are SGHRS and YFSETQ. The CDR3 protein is CASSSGDGANVLTF. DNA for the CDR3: TGCGCCAGCAGCTCAGGGGACGGGGCCAACGTCCTGACTTTC.

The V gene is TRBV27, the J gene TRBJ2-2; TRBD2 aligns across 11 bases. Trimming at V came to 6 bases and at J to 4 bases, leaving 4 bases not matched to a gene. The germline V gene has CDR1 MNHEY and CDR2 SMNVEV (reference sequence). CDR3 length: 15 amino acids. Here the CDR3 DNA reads TGTGCCAGCAGGCTAGCGGGAGGCCCCACCGGGGAGCTGTTTTTT. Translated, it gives CASRLAGGPTGELFF.

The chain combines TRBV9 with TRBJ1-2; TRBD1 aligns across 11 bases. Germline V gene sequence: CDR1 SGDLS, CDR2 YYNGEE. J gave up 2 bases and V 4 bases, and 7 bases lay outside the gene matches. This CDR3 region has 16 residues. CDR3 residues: CASSPRTGGVNYGYTF. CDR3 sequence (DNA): TGTGCCAGCAGCCCCAGGACAGGGGGCGTCAACTATGGCTACACCTTC. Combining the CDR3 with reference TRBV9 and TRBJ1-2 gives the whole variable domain DSGVTQTPKHLITATGQRVTLRCSPRSGDLSVYWYQQSLDQGLQFLIQYYNGEERAKGNILERFSAQQFPDLHSELNLSSLELGDSALYFCASSPRTGGVNYGYTFGSGTRLTVV.

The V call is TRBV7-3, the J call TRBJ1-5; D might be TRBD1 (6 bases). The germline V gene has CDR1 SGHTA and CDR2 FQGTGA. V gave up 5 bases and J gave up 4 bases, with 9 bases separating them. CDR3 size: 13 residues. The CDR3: CASSMDRNQPQHF. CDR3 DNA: TGTGCCAGCAGCATGGACAGAAATCAGCCCCAGCATTTT.

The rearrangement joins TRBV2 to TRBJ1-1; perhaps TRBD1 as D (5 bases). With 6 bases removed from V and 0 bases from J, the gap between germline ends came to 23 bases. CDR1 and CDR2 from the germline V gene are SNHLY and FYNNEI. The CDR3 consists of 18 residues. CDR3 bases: TGTGCCAGCAGAGTACCCGGGACTGGAAGCACCATGAACACTGAAGCTTTCTTT. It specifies CASRVPGTGSTMNTEAFF.

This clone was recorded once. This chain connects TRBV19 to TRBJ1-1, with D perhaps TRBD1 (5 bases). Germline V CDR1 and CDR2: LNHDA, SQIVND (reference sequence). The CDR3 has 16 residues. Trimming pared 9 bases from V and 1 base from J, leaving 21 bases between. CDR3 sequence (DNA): TGTGCCAGCAGGCGGGGGGGGTTCGCCACGAACACTGAAGCTTTCTTT. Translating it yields CASRRGGFATNTEAFF.

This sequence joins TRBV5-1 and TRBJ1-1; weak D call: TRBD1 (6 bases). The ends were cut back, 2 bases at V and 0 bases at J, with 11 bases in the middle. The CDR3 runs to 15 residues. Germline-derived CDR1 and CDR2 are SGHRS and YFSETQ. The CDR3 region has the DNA TGCGCCAGCAGCTTTGAGGACAGAATGAACACTGAAGCTTTCTTT. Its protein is CASSFEDRMNTEAFF. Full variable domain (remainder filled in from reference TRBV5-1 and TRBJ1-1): KAGVTQTPRYLIKTRGQQVTLSCSPISGHRSVSWYQQTPGQGLQFLFEYFSETQRNKGNFPGRFSGRQFSNSRSEMNVSTLELGDSALYLCASSFEDRMNTEAFFGQGTRLTVV.

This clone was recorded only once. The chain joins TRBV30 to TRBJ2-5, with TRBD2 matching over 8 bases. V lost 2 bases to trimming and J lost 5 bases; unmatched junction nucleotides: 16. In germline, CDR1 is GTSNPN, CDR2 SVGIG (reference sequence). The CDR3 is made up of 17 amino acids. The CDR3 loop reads CAWSRGQGLARRETQYF. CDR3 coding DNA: TGTGCCTGGAGTAGAGGCCAAGGACTAGCCCGCAGGGAGACCCAGTACTTC.

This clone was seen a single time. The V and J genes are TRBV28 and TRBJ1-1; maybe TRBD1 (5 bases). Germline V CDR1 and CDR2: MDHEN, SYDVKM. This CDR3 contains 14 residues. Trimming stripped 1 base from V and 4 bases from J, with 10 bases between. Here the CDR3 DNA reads TGTGCCAGCAGTTTATCACAGGAAATCACTGAAGCTTTCTTT. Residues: CASSLSQEITEAFF.

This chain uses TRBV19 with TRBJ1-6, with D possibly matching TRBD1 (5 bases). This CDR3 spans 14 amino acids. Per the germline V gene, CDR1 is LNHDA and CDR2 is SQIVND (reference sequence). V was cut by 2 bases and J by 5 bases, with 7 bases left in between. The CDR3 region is CASSITTDNSPLHF. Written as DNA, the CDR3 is TGTGCCAGTAGTATAACGACAGATAATTCACCCCTCCACTTT.

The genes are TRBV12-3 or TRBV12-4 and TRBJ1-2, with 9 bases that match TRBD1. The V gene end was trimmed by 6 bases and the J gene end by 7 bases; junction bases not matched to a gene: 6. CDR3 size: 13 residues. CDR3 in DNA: TGTGCCAGCAGGTTGGGACAGGGTTTTGGCTACACCTTC. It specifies CASRLGQGFGYTF.

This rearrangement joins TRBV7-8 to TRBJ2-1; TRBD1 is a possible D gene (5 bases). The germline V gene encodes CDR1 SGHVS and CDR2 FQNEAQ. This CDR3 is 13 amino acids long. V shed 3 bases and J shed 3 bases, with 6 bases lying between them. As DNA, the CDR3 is TGTGCCAGCAGCTTTGACAGCTACAATGAGCAGTTCTTC. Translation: CASSFDSYNEQFF.

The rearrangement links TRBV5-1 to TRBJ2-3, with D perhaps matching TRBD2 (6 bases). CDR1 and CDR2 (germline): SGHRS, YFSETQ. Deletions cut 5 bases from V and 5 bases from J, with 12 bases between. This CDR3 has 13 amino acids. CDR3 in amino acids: CASSGTSGDTQYF. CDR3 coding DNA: TGCGCCAGCAGTGGGACTTCCGGAGATACGCAGTATTTT.

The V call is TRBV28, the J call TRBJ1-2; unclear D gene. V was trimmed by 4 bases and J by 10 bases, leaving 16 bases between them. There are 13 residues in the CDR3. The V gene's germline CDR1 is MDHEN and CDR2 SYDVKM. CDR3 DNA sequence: TGTGCCAGCAGTTCGATATCCGACAACAACTACACCTTC. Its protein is CASSSISDNNYTF.